Listed below are T cell receptor beta chains from one sample, sequenced in a study of shared clonotypes between healthy human individuals. Generated by immunoSEQ multiplex PCR, the TCRdb table keeps only in-frame clones and is missing some. Counted here are more than 550,000 clones, roughly 72% occurring once; the ten biggest clones make up under 2%. The sequencing input was memory CD4+ T cells sorted from blood. The receptors derive from a woman aged 30 to 39 in good health. The conserved cysteine and the conserved F or W are not part of the CDR3 here.

TRBJ2-1 | TRBV10-3 | ATTPSWDRDVDEQF
TRBJ1-2 | TRBV10-3 | AIRADRGPYGYT
TRBJ1-5 | TRBV28 | ASTLQGAQYSNQPQH
TRBJ2-2 | TRBV6-1 | ASSARDSLGGELF
TRBJ2-3 | TRBV28 | ASSLPPPTDTQY
TRBJ2-2 | TRBV7-3 | ASSLNGANTGELF
TRBJ2-7 | TRBV7-3 | ASSLRRGDEQY
TRBJ2-5 | TRBV19 | ASSFPGRSQETQY
TRBJ2-7 | TRBV6-5 | ASASVGGGTYEQY
TRBJ2-7 | TRBV30 | AWNNSSYEQY
TRBJ2-2 | TRBV9 | ASSVVSSGYTGELF
TRBJ1-5 | TRBV30 | AWSVSAINQPQH
TRBJ1-2 | TRBV30 | AWSLSYGYT
TRBJ1-6 | TRBV4-2 | ASSHQRQGNNSPLH
TRBJ2-5 | TRBV9 | ASSGPQLGETQY
TRBJ2-5 | TRBV28 | ASSVGGHLQETQY
TRBJ2-5 | TRBV19 | ASRTETGLEETQY
TRBJ1-1 | TRBV6-5 | ASSYSPGREAF
TRBJ1-4 | TRBV6-5 | ASSRQGAREKLF
TRBJ2-1 | TRBV5-1 | ASSWGNGYNEQF
TRBJ2-1 | TRBV27 | ASRSRRSRWNEQF